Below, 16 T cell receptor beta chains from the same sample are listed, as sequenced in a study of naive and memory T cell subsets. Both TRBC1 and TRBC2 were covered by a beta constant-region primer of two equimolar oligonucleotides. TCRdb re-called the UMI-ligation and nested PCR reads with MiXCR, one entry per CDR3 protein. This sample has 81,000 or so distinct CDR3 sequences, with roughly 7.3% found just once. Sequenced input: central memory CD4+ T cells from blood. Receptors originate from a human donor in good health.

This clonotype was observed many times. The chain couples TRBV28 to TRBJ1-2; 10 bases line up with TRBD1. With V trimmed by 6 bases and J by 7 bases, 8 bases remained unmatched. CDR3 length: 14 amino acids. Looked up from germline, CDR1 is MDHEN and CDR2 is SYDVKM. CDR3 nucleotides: TGTGCCAGCAGGCGGGACAGGGGAGGATCTGGCTACACCTTC. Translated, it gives CASRRDRGGSGYTF.

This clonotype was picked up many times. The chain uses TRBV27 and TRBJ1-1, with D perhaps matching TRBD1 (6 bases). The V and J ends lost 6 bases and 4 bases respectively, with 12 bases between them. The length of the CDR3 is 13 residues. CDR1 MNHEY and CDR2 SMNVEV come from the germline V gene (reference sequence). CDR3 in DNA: TGTGCCAGCAGGGGGGCGGCAGCCACTGAAGCTTTCTTT. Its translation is CASRGAAATEAFF.

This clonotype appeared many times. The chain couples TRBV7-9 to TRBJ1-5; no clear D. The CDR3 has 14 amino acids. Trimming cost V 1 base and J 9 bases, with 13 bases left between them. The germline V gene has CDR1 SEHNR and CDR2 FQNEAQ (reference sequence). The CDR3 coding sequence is TGTGCCAGCAGCTTAGGTTCGACCGGTGGGCCCCAGCATTTT. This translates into CASSLGSTGGPQHF.

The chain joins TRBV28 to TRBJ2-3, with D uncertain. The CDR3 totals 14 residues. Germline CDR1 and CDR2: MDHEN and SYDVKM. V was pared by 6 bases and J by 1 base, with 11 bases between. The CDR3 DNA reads TGTGCCAGCAGATTGGGCCGGGGCACAGATACGCAGTATTTT. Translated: CASRLGRGTDTQYF.

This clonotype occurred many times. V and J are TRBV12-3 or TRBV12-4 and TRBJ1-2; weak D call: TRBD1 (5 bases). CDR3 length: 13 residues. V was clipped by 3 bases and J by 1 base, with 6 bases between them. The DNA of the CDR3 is TGTGCCAGCAGTTTGGGGGGTAACTATGGCTACACCTTC. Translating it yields CASSLGGNYGYTF.

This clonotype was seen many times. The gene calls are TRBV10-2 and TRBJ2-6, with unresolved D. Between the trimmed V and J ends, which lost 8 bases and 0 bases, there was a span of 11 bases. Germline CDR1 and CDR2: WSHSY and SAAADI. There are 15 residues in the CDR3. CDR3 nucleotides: TGCGCCAGCGGCGGACCCAGCTCTGGGGCCAACGTCCTGACTTTC. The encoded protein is CASGGPSSGANVLTF.

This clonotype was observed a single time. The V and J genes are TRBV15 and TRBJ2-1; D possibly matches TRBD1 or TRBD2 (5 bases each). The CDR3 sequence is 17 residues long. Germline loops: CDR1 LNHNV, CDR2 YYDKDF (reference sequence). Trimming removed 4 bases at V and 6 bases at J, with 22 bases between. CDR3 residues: CATSTPYEGPESNEQFF. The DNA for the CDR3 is TGTGCCACCAGCACGCCCTATGAGGGGCCGGAAAGCAATGAGCAGTTCTTC.

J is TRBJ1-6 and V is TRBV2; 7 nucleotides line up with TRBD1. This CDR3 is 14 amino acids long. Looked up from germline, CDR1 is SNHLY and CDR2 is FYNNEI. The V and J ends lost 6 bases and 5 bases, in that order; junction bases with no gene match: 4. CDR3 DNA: TGTGCCAGCAGACGACAGGGCCATAATTCACCCCTCCACTTT. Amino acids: CASRRQGHNSPLHF.

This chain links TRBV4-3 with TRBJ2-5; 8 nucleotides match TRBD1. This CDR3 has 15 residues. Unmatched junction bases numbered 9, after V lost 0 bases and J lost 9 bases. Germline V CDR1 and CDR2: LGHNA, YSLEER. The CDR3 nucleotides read TGCGCCAGCAGCCAAGATCCAGGGGGCTCCTGGCCCCAGTACTTC. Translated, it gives CASSQDPGGSWPQYF.

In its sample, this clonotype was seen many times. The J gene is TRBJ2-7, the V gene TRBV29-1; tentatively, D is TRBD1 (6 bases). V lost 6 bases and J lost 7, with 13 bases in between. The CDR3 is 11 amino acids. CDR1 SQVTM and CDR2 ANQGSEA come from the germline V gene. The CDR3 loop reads CSVRGNREQYF. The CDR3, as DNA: TGCAGCGTGAGGGGGAACAGAGAGCAGTACTTC.

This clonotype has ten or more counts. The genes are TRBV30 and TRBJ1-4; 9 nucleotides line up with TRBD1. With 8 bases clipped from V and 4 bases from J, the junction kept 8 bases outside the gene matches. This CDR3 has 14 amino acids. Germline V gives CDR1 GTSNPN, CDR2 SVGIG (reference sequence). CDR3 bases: TGTGCCACACCTACAGGGGGCTTTAATGAAAAACTGTTTTTT. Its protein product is CATPTGGFNEKLFF.

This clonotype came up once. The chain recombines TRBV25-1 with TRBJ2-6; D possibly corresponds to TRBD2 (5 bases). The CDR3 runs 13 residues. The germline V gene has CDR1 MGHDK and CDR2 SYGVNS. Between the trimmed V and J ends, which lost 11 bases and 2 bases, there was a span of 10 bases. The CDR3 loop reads CARSRAGANVLTF. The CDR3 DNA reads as TGTGCCCGTTCGAGGGCTGGGGCCAACGTCCTGACTTTC.

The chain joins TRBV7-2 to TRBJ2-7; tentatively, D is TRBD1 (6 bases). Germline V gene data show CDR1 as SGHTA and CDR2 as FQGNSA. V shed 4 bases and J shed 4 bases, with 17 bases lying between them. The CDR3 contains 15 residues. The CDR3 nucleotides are TGTGCCAGCAGCTCACTCCCATTACAGGGTTACGAGCAGTACTTC. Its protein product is CASSSLPLQGYEQYF.

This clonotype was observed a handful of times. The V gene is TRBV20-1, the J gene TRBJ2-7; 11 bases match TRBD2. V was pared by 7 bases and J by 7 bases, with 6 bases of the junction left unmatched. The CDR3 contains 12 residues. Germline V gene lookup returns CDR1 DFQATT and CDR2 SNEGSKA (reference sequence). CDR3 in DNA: TGCAGTGTAGCGGGAGGGCCAGGAGAGCAGTACTTC. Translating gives CSVAGGPGEQYF.

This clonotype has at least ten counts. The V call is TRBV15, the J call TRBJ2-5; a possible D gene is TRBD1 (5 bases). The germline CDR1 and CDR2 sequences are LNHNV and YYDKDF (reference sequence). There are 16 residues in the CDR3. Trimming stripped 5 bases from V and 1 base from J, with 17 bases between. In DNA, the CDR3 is TGTGCCACCAGCGGATGGACACAAAACGTCCAAGAGACCCAGTACTTC. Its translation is CATSGWTQNVQETQYF.

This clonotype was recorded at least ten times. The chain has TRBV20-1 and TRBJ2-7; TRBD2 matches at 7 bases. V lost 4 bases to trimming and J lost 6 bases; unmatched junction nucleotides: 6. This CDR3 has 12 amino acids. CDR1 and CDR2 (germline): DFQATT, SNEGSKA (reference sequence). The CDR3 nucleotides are TGCAGTGCTAAACGGGGGGAGAGCGAGCAGTACTTC. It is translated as CSAKRGESEQYF.